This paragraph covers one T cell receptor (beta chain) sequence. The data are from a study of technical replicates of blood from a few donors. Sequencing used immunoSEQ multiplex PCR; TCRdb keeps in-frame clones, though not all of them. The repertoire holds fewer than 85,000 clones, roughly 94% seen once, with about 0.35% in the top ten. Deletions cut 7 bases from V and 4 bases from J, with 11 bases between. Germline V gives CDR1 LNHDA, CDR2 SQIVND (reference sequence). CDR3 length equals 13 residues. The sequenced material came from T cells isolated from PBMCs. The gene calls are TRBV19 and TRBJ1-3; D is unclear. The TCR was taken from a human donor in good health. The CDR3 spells CASTDNLGNTIYF. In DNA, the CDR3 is TGTGCCAGTACTGACAACCTGGGAAACACCATATATTTT.